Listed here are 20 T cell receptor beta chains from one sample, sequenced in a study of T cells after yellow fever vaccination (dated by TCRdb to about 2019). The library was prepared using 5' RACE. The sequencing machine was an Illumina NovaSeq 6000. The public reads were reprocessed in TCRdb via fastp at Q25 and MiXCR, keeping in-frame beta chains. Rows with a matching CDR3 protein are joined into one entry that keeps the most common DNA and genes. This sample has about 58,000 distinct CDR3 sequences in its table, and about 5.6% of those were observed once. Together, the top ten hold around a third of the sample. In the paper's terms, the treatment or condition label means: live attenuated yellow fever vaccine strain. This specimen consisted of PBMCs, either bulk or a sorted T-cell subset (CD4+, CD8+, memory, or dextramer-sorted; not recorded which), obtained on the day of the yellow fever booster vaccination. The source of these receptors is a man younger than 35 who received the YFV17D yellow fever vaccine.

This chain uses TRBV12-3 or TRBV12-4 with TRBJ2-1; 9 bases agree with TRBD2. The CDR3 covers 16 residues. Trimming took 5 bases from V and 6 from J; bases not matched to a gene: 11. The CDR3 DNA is TGTGCCAGCAGTCCGCCGAGTAGCGGGGGTTTCAATGAGCAGTTCTTC. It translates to CASSPPSSGGFNEQFF.

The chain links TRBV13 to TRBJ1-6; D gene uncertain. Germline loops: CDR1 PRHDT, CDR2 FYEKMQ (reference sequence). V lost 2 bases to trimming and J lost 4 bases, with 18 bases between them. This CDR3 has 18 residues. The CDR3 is CASSLSPQSPVYNSPLHF. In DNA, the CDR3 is TGTGCCAGCAGCTTAAGTCCGCAGTCCCCGGTTTATAATTCACCCCTCCACTTT.

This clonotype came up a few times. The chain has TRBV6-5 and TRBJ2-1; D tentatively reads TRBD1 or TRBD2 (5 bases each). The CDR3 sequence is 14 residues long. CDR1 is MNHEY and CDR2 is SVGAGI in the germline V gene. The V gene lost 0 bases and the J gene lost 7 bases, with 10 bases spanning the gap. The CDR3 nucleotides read TGTGCCAGCAGTTACTCGACATGGGGGAATGAGCAGTTCTTC. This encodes CASSYSTWGNEQFF.

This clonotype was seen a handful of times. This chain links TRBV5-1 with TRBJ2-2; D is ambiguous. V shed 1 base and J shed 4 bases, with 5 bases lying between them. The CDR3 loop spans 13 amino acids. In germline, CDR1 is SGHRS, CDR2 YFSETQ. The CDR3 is CASSLTITGELFF. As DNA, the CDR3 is TGCGCCAGCAGCTTGACCATCACCGGGGAGCTGTTTTTT.

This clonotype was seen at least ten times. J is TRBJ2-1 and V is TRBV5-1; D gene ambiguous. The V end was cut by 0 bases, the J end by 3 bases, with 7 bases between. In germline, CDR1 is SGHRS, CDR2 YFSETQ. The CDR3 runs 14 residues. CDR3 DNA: TGCGCCAGCAGCTTGGCACAGAACTACAATGAGCAGTTCTTC. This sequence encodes CASSLAQNYNEQFF.

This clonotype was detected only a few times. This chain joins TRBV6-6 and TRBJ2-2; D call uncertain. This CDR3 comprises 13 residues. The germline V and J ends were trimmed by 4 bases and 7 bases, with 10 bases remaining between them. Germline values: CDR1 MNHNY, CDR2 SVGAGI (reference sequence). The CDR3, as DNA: TGTGCCAGCAGTTCCCAAGCGCTCGGGGAGCTGTTTTTT. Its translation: CASSSQALGELFF.

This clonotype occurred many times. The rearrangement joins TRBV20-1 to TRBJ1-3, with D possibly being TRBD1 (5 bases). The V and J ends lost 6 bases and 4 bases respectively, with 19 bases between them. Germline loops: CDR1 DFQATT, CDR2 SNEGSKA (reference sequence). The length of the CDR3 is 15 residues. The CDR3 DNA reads TGCAGTGCCCCGGACTGGGGCAATAGAGGAAACACCATATATTTT. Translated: CSAPDWGNRGNTIYF.

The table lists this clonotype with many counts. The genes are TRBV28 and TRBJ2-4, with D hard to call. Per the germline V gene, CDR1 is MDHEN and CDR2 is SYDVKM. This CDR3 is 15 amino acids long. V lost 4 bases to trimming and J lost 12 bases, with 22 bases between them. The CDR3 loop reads CASSSPPDVGLTQYF. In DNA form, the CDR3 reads TGTGCCAGCAGTTCCCCTCCCGATGTAGGGCTCACTCAGTACTTC.

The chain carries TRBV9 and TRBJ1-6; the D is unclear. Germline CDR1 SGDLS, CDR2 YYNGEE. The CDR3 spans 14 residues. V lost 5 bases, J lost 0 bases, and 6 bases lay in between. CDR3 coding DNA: TGTGCCAGCAGGGCAGGCTCCTATAATTCACCCCTCCACTTT. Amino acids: CASRAGSYNSPLHF.

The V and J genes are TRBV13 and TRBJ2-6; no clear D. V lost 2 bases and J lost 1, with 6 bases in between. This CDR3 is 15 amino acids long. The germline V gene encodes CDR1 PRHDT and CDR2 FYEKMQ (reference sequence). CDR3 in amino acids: CASSLFMSGANVLTF. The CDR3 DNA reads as TGTGCCAGCAGCTTATTTATGTCTGGGGCCAACGTCCTGACTTTC.

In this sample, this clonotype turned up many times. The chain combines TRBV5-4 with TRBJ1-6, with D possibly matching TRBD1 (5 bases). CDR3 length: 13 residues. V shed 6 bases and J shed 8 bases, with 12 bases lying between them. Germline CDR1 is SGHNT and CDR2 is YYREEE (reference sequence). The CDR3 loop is CASKAGSDSPLHF. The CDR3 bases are TGTGCCAGCAAGGCAGGGTCCGATTCACCCCTCCACTTT.

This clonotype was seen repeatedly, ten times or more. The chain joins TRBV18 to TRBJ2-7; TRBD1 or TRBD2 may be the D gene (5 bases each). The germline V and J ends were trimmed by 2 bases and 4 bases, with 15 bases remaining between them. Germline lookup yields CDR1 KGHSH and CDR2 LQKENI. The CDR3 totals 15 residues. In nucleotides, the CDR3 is TGTGCCAGCTCACCATGGGACGGCCCTCCATACGAGCAGTACGTC. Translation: CASSPWDGPPYEQYV.

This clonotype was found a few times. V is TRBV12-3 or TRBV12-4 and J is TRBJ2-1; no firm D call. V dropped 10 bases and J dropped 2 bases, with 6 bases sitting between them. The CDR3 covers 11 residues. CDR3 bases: TGTGCCACCTTTACCTACAATGAGCAGTTCTTC. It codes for CATFTYNEQFF.

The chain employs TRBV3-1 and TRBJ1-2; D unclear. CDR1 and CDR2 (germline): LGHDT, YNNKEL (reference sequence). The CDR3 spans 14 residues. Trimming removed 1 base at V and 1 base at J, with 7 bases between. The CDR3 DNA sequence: TGTGCCAGCAGCCAAGTCGTTGATAACTATGGCTACACCTTC. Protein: CASSQVVDNYGYTF.

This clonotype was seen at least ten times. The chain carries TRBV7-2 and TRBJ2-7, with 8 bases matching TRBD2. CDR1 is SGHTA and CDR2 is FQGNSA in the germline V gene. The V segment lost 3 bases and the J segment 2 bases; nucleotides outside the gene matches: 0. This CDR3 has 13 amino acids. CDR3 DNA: TGTGCCAGCAGCTTCGGGGGGGCCTACGAGCAGTACGTC. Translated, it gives CASSFGGAYEQYV.

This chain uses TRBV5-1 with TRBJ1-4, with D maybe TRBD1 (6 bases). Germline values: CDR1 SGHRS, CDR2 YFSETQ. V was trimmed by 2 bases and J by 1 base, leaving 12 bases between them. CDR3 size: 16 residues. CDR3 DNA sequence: TGCGCCAGCAGCTTAGCGGCCAGGGGAACTAATGAAAAACTGTTTTTT. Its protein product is CASSLAARGTNEKLFF.

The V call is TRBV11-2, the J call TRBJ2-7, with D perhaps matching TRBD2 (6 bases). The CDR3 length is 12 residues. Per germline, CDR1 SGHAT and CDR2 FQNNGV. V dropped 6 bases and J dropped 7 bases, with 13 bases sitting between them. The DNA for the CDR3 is TGTGCCAGCAGAAGCCAGGAGGGGGAGCAGTACTTC. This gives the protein CASRSQEGEQYF. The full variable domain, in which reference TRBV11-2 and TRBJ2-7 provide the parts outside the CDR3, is EAGVAQSPRYKIIEKRQSVAFWCNPISGHATLYWYQQILGQGPKLLIQFQNNGVVDDSQLPKDRFSAERLKGVDSTLKIQPAKLEDSAVYLCASRSQEGEQYFGPGTRLTVT.

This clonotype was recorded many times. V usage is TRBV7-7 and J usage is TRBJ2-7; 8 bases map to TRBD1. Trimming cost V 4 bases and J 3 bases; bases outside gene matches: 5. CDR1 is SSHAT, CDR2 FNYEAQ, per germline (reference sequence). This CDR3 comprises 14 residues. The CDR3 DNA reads TGTGCCAGCAGCTACGGGACAGGTGACTACGAGCAGTACTTC. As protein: CASSYGTGDYEQYF.

The CDR3 DNA sequence: TGTGCCAGCAGTGGGTTTCGCTCCACGGACTATGGCTACACCTTC. This encodes CASSGFRSTDYGYTF. The chain carries TRBV2 and TRBJ1-2; D not resolved. Trimming took off 4 bases at V and 3 bases at J, with 15 bases between the two ends. Per germline, CDR1 SNHLY and CDR2 FYNNEI. This CDR3 comprises 15 residues.

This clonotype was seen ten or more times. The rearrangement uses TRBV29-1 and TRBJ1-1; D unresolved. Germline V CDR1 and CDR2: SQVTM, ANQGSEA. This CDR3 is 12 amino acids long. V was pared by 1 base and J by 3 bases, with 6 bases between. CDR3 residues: CSVEAPDTEAFF. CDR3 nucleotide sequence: TGCAGCGTTGAAGCCCCTGACACTGAAGCTTTCTTT.